This T cell receptor beta chain was obtained from a study of neurological immune-mediated disorders. V was clipped by 4 bases and J by 4 bases, with 24 bases between them. CDR1 is SGHRS and CDR2 is YFSETQ in the germline V gene. The CDR3 sequence is 17 residues long. This clonotype appeared many times. From the 5' RACE reads, TCRdb called clonotypes with MiXCR, one entry per CDR3 protein. This table holds 50,000 to 85,000 distinct CDR3 sequences, 4% to 6% found once. This chain links TRBV5-1 with TRBJ2-7, with D perhaps TRBD1 (6 bases). The receptor's source is a young woman with multiple sclerosis. The sequenced sample consisted of PBMCs. The CDR3 sequence: CASSQPSIVRTDYEQYF. CDR3 DNA: TGCGCCAGCAGCCAACCATCCATCGTCCGGACAGATTACGAGCAGTACTTC.